This is a list of T cell receptor beta chains from one sample in a study of shared clonotypes between healthy human individuals. TCRdb's table, derived via immunoSEQ multiplex PCR, lists solely in-frame clones and lacks some. The sample lists about 1.1 million clones, roughly 77% occurring once. Material: memory CD4+ T cells from PBMCs. These receptors were obtained from a man aged 18 to 30 in good health. Some clones in this sample may be carry-over from other donors' samples. CDR3s include the opening cysteine and the closing phenylalanine or tryptophan. The D gene is left open where the match is weak. A clone size is listed for some rows: how often the clone was seen (once, few, many), or a class if it is expanded.

j_call | v_call | d_call | clone_size | cdr3_aa | cdr3_nt
TRBJ1-6 | TRBV30 | . | few | CAWSITSDSPLHF | TGTGCCTGGAGTATCACATCGGATTCACCCCTCCACTTT
TRBJ1-2 | TRBV6-1 | . | . | CASSDGYYGYTF | TGTGCCAGCAGTGACGGATACTATGGCTACACCTTC
TRBJ2-2 | TRBV6-1 | TRBD2 | . | CASRAQAGRTGELFF | TGTGCCAGCAGGGCACAAGCGGGACGCACCGGGGAGCTGTTTTTT
TRBJ2-5 | TRBV7-9 | TRBD1 | . | CASSFWTGGEETQYF | TGTGCCAGCAGCTTTTGGACAGGGGGGGAAGAGACCCAGTACTTC
TRBJ2-7 | TRBV2 | . | . | CASSTYPYEQYF | TGTGCCAGCAGTACCTACCCCTACGAGCAGTACTTC
TRBJ2-2 | TRBV27 | . | . | CASSLSGRAHTGELFF | TGTGCCAGCAGTTTATCGGGCAGGGCCCACACCGGGGAGCTGTTTTTT
TRBJ1-3 | TRBV28 | TRBD1 | . | CASSSTGARAGNTIYF | TGTGCCAGCAGCTCGACAGGGGCCAGGGCAGGGAACACCATATATTTT
TRBJ2-5 | TRBV6-6 | . | . | CASSPDNRETQYF | TGTGCCAGCAGCCCCGACAACCGGGAGACCCAGTACTTC
TRBJ2-5 | TRBV29-1 | TRBD2 | . | CSVDRLLAGTRTQYF | TGCAGCGTTGATCGACTGCTAGCGGGAACCCGGACCCAGTACTTC
TRBJ2-7 | TRBV28 | . | . | CASRPSPVNEQYF | TGTGCCAGCAGGCCTTCCCCCGTCAACGAGCAGTACTTC
TRBJ2-7 | TRBV29-1 | . | . | CSVGELNEQYF | TGCAGCGTGGGGGAATTGAACGAGCAGTACTTC
TRBJ2-7 | TRBV6-1 | TRBD1 | . | CASSDRQGGSYEQYF | TGTGCCAGCAGTGACCGACAGGGGGGCTCCTACGAGCAGTACTTC
TRBJ2-7 | TRBV5-1 | TRBD1 | . | CASSFTGGAEYEQYF | TGCGCCAGCAGCTTTACAGGGGGCGCTGAGTACGAGCAGTACTTC
TRBJ2-5 | TRBV29-1 | . | . | CSVLLNPTGLQETQYF | TGCAGCGTCTTACTTAACCCTACCGGACTTCAAGAGACCCAGTACTTC
TRBJ2-2 | TRBV7-9 | . | . | CASSPRTRTTGELFF | TGTGCCAGCAGCCCTCGTACTAGAACCACCGGGGAGCTGTTTTTT
TRBJ2-7 | TRBV15 | TRBD2 | . | CATSISGRAVYEQYF | TGTGCCACCAGCATAAGCGGGAGGGCTGTCTACGAGCAGTACTTC
TRBJ2-7 | TRBV5-4 | TRBD2 | . | CASSPQLAGHEQYF | TGTGCCAGCAGCCCTCAGCTAGCGGGACACGAGCAGTACTTC
TRBJ1-1 | TRBV5-1 | . | . | CASSPGPSGDTEAFF | TGCGCCAGCAGCCCCGGGCCCTCGGGAGACACTGAAGCTTTCTTT
TRBJ2-3 | TRBV6-5 | . | few | CASSYSGALERDTQYF | TGTGCCAGCAGTTACTCAGGCGCCCTAGAGCGAGATACGCAGTATTTT
TRBJ2-2 | TRBV19 | . | . | CASSIISTAGRNTGELFF | TGTGCCAGTAGTATAATTTCGACAGCCGGTCGAAACACCGGGGAGCTGTTTTTT
TRBJ2-1 | TRBV18 | . | few | CASSLVRGYNEQFF | TGTGCCAGCTCACTCGTCCGCGGATACAATGAGCAGTTCTTC
TRBJ2-2 | TRBV28 | TRBD1 | . | CASSLGTGEYTGELFF | TGTGCCAGCAGTTTAGGGACAGGGGAGTACACCGGGGAGCTGTTTTTT
TRBJ2-5 | TRBV7-2 | TRBD1 | . | CASSLGGGEQETQYF | TGTGCCAGCAGCTTAGGAGGGGGCGAGCAAGAGACCCAGTACTTC
TRBJ1-2 | TRBV2 | . | . | CASKSNYGYTF | TGTGCCAGCAAGAGCAACTATGGCTACACCTTC
TRBJ2-2 | TRBV11-2 | . | once | CASSHLLGAGELFF | TGTGCCAGCAGCCACCTGCTGGGGGCCGGGGAGCTGTTTTTT
TRBJ2-3 | TRBV18 | TRBD2 | few | CASSPTSGIPASTDTQYF | TGTGCCAGCTCACCGACTAGCGGGATCCCTGCTAGCACAGATACGCAGTATTTT
TRBJ2-5 | TRBV5-1 | TRBD2 | . | CASSLGLAMETQYF | TGCGCCAGCAGCCTGGGACTAGCGATGGAGACCCAGTACTTC